This entry lists 17 T cell receptor beta chains sequenced from one sample in a study of shared clonotypes between healthy human individuals (dated by TCRdb to 2020 to 2022). CD8 naive samples were CD45RO-negative cells positively selected for CCR7, giving a CD45RA+CCR7+ population that excluded TemRA cells. The library came from the immunoSEQ multiplex PCR assay. As stored in TCRdb, this immuneACCESS dataset retains in-frame rearrangements with V and J assigned. A fraction of the clones does not appear; measured against another copy, unresolved V genes explain less than half of the discrepancy, and the remainder lacks a known reason. The sample table lists some 2,100,000 clones, about 93% of them with a count of one. The top ten constitute approximately 1.7% of the sample. Source material: naive CD8+ T cells from PBMCs. The label giving this sample's cell subset or site can be read as: CD45RA+CCR7+. These receptor sequences come from a man aged 18 to 35 in good health. Some clones in this sample may be carry-over from other donors' samples.

The chain links TRBV27 to TRBJ2-1; TRBD2 agrees at 10 bases. J lost 9 bases, V lost 6 bases, and 8 bases had no gene match. The CDR3 extends over 14 amino acids. CDR1 and CDR2 (germline): MNHEY, SMNVEV (reference sequence). This chain's CDR3 is CASSQLAGLVEQFF. CDR3 nucleotide sequence: TGTGCCAGCAGCCAACTAGCGGGACTCGTTGAGCAGTTCTTC.

The chain uses TRBV5-4 and TRBJ2-7; 8 bases fit TRBD2. This CDR3 is 15 amino acids long. Germline V gene data show CDR1 as SGHNT and CDR2 as YYREEE (reference sequence). With 1 base clipped from V and 1 base from J, the junction kept 4 bases outside the gene matches. CDR3 in amino acids: CASSLRLAPSYEQYF. DNA for the CDR3: TGTGCCAGCAGCTTGAGACTAGCGCCTTCCTACGAGCAGTACTTC.

In regard to this clone: The same CDR3 can be traced to other DNA sequences in this sample. The chain uses TRBV9 and TRBJ1-1; no firm D call. V was cut by 0 bases and J by 0 bases, with 9 bases left in between. This CDR3 has 15 residues. The germline CDR1 and CDR2 sequences are SGDLS and YYNGEE. CDR3 in DNA: TGTGCCAGCAGCGTAGGGGGAGGGTTGAACACTGAAGCTTTCTTT. Its translation is CASSVGGGLNTEAFF.

The V call is TRBV2, the J call TRBJ1-4; the match to TRBD1 covers 11 bases. There are 14 residues in the CDR3. The germline gives CDR1 SNHLY, CDR2 FYNNEI. V lost 5 bases and J lost 8; bases outside the gene matches: 4. CDR3 nucleotides: TGTGCCAGCAGTAAGGACAGGGGGCGGGAAAAACTGTTTTTT. Its translation is CASSKDRGREKLFF.

J is TRBJ2-7 and V is TRBV27, with TRBD1 identical over 8 bases. The length of the CDR3 is 14 residues. V lost 8 bases and J lost 0; bases outside the gene matches: 6. CDR1 and CDR2 from the germline V gene are MNHEY and SMNVEV (reference sequence). The CDR3 protein is CASGGQGASYEQYF. CDR3 in DNA: TGTGCCAGCGGAGGACAGGGAGCCTCCTACGAGCAGTACTTC.

This sequence joins TRBV5-6 and TRBJ1-6, with TRBD1 matching 11 bases. Trimming removed 3 bases from V and 8 bases from J; junction bases left unmatched: 7. This CDR3 spans 16 amino acids. Per germline, CDR1 SGHDT and CDR2 YYEEEE. The chain's CDR3 is CASSWGTGGAHSPLHF. The CDR3 DNA follows: TGTGCCAGCAGCTGGGGGACAGGGGGTGCTCATTCACCCCTCCACTTT.

The V gene is TRBV5-1, the J gene TRBJ2-7; 8 bases map to TRBD2. Unmatched junction bases numbered 16, after V lost 3 bases and J lost 2 bases. CDR3 size: 18 residues. The germline CDR1 and CDR2 sequences are SGHRS and YFSETQ. The CDR3 spells CASSSGTRVVLAAYEQYF. The CDR3, as DNA: TGCGCCAGCAGCTCCGGGACGAGGGTTGTACTAGCGGCCTACGAGCAGTACTTC.

The genes are TRBV9 and TRBJ2-7; D assignment may be TRBD1 or TRBD2 (5 bases each). Deletions cut 0 bases from V and 5 bases from J, with 12 bases between. CDR3 size: 14 residues. Germline V lookup: CDR1 SGDLS, CDR2 YYNGEE. The CDR3 region has the DNA TGTGCCAGCAGCGTAGATGGGACCGACGACGAGCAGTACTTC. Protein sequence: CASSVDGTDDEQYF.

The chain uses TRBV28 and TRBJ2-7; TRBD1 matches at 7 bases. CDR1 and CDR2 (germline): MDHEN, SYDVKM. The CDR3 sequence is 15 residues long. V lost 2 bases to trimming and J lost 0 bases; unmatched junction nucleotides: 4. The CDR3 DNA is TGTGCCAGCAGTTTAAACCCAGGGGGCTCCTACGAGCAGTACTTC. This encodes CASSLNPGGSYEQYF.

In DNA, the CDR3 is TGTGCCTGGAGCTATAGCCCAGGGGGTGGGGAAAAACTGTTTTTT. Its translation: CAWSYSPGGGEKLFF. The genes are TRBV30 and TRBJ1-4; TRBD1 agrees at 7 bases. V lost 3 bases and J lost 8; bases outside the gene matches: 12. The germline gives CDR1 GTSNPN, CDR2 SVGIG (reference sequence). This CDR3 is 15 amino acids long.

The chain employs TRBV9 and TRBJ1-5; the D is unclear. The CDR3 length is 15 residues. The V end lost 4 bases, the J end lost 3 bases, and 14 bases lay between the germline ends. In germline, CDR1 is SGDLS, CDR2 YYNGEE. CDR3 nucleotide sequence: TGTGCCAGCAGCAACGCCGGGATATTCAATCAGCCCCAGCATTTT. Its protein product is CASSNAGIFNQPQHF.

The rearrangement links TRBV2 to TRBJ2-1, with 9 bases that match TRBD2. From germline, CDR1 is SNHLY and CDR2 FYNNEI. This CDR3 has 17 residues. J lost 4 bases, V lost 6 bases, and 13 bases had no gene match. The CDR3 DNA reads TGTGCCAGCAGACGCAGGGGAGCGGGAGGACCTTACAATGAGCAGTTCTTC. It encodes CASRRRGAGGPYNEQFF. Full variable domain (missing parts from reference TRBV2 and TRBJ2-1): EPEVTQTPSHQVTQMGQEVILRCVPISNHLYFYWYRQILGQKVEFLVSFYNNEISEKSEIFDDQFSVERPDGSNFTLKIRSTKLEDSAMYFCASRRRGAGGPYNEQFFGPGTRLTVL.

V gene TRBV5-1 combines with J gene TRBJ1-1; the match to TRBD1 covers 9 bases. The CDR3 has 13 amino acids. The V gene's germline CDR1 is SGHRS and CDR2 YFSETQ. V gave up 5 bases and J gave up 4 bases; unmatched junction bases: 3. CDR3 in DNA: TGCGCCAGCAGGACAGGGGGGGCCACTGAAGCTTTCTTT. It codes for CASRTGGATEAFF.

The V call is TRBV6-4, the J call TRBJ2-2; 7 nucleotides match TRBD2. The trim removed 0 bases at V and 4 bases at J, leaving 5 bases unmatched. The germline V gene encodes CDR1 MRHNA and CDR2 SNTAGT. The CDR3 length is 16 residues. CDR3 loop: CASSDSDREGTGELFF. CDR3 nucleotide sequence: TGTGCCAGCAGTGACTCCGATAGGGAGGGCACCGGGGAGCTGTTTTTT.

This chain joins TRBV7-9 and TRBJ2-1; 9 bases agree with TRBD2. The germline CDR1 and CDR2 sequences are SEHNR and FQNEAQ (reference sequence). CDR3 length equals 17 residues. The V segment lost 4 bases and the J segment 5 bases; nucleotides outside the gene matches: 12. CDR3 DNA: TGTGCCAGCAGCTCCAGGGACGCTAGCGGGACCAACAATGAGCAGTTCTTC. As protein: CASSSRDASGTNNEQFF.

The CDR3 reads CASSLDSGTDTEAFF. The CDR3 region has the DNA TGTGCCAGCAGCTTAGATTCGGGGACAGACACTGAAGCTTTCTTT. This sequence joins TRBV7-8 and TRBJ1-1; 7 nucleotides agree with TRBD1. The ends lost 1 base at V and 3 bases at J; junction bases unmatched: 5. Germline V gives CDR1 SGHVS, CDR2 FQNEAQ. There are 15 residues in the CDR3.

The CDR3 here is CASSHNGDSLSPLHF. The CDR3 DNA reads as TGTGCCAGCAGCCATAACGGGGACAGCTTATCACCCCTCCACTTT. V is TRBV4-2 and J is TRBJ1-6, with 7 bases that match TRBD1. Germline lookup yields CDR1 LGHNA and CDR2 YNFKEQ. The CDR3 contains 15 residues. Trimming at V came to 3 bases and at J to 10 bases, leaving 9 bases not matched to a gene.